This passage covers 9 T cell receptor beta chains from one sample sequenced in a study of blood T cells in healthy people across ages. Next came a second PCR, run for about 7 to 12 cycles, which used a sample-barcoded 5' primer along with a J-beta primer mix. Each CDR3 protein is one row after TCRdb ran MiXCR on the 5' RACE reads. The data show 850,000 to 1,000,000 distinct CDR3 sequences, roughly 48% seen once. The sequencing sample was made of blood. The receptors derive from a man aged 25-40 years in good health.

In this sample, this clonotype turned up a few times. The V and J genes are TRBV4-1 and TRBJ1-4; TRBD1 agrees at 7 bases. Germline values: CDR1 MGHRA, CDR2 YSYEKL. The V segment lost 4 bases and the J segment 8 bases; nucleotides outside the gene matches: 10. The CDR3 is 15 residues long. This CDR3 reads CASSRITGAGEKLFF. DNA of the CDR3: TGCGCCAGCAGCCGCATCACAGGGGCAGGCGAAAAACTGTTTTTT.

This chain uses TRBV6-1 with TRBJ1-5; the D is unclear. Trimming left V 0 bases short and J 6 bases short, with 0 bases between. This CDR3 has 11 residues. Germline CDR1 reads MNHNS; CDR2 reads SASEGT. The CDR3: CASSEAQPQHF. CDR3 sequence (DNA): TGTGCCAGCAGTGAAGCTCAGCCCCAGCATTTT.

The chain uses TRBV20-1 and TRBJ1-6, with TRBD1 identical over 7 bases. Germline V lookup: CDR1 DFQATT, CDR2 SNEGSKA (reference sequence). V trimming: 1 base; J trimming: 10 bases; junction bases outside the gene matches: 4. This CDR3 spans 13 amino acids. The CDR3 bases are TGCAGTGCTAGAGCAGGGGGTGGCTCACCCCTCCACTTT. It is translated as CSARAGGGSPLHF.

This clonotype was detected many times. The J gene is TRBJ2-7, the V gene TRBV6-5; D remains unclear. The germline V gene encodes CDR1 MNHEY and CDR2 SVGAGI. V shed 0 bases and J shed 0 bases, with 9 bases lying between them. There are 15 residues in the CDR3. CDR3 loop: CASSYSGSSSYEQYF. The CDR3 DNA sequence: TGTGCCAGCAGTTACTCGGGGTCAAGCTCCTACGAGCAGTACTTC.

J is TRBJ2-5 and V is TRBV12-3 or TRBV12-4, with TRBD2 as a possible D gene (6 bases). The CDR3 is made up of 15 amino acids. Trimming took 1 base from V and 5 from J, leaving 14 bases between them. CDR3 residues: CASSLGQSGGETQYF. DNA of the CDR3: TGTGCCAGCAGTTTAGGGCAGTCTGGAGGGGAGACCCAGTACTTC.

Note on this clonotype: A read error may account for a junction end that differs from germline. The chain's CDR3 is CPSSLVRGSYNEQFF. DNA of the CDR3: TGTCCCAGCAGCCTGGTCAGGGGCTCCTACAATGAGCAGTTCTTC. The chain has TRBV3-1 and TRBJ2-1, with D perhaps matching TRBD1 (6 bases). The CDR3 runs 15 residues. CDR1 is LGHDT, CDR2 YNNKEL, per germline (reference sequence).

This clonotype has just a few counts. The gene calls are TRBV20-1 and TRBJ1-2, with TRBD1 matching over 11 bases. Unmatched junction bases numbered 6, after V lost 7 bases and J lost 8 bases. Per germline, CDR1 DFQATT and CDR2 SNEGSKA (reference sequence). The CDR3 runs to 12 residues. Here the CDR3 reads CSGGQGVLGYTF. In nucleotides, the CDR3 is TGCAGTGGGGGACAGGGGGTTTTGGGCTACACCTTC.

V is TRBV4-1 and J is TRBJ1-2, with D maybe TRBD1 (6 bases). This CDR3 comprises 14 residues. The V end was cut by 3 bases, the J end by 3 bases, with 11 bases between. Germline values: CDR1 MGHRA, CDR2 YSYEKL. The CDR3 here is CASSQGAADYGYTF. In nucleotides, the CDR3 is TGCGCCAGCAGCCAGGGGGCTGCGGACTATGGCTACACCTTC.

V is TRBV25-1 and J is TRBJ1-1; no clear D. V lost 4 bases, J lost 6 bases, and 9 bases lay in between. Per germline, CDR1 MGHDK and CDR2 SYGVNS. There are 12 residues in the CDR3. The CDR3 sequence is CASSVAGPEAFF. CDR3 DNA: TGTGCCAGCAGTGTGGCGGGCCCTGAAGCTTTCTTT.